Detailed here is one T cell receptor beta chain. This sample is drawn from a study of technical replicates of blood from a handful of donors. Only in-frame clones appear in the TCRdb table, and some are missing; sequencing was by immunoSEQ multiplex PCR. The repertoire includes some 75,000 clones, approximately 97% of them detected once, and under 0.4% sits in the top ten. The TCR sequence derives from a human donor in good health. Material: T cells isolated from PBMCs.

CDR3 nucleotide sequence: TGTGCCATCAGTGGTAGCGGATCACTGGTTAGGAATGAGCAGTTCTTC. Amino acids: CAISGSGSLVRNEQFF. The chain combines TRBV10-3 with TRBJ2-1; perhaps TRBD2 as D (6 bases). This CDR3 has 16 residues. Germline CDR1 ENHRY, CDR2 SYGVKD. The V end was cut by 4 bases, the J end by 7 bases, with 20 bases between.